A single sample is the source of the 3 T cell receptor beta chains below, sequenced in a study of T cell changes during pregnancy in multiple sclerosis (dated by TCRdb to about 2019). Library preparation used the immunoSEQ multiplex PCR assay. TCRdb holds this immuneACCESS table with in-frame rearrangements only. Some clones are missing; in checked studies, unresolved V genes explain under half, and the rest has no known cause. Across this sample there are 95,000 to 150,000 clones, with 85% to 95% seen only once. The top ten constitute roughly 5.7% of the sample. The sample was peripheral blood, taken before pregnancy. The receptors here all came from a female donor with multiple sclerosis, enrolled in a pregnancy study.

This clone came up a few times. The J gene is TRBJ2-7, the V gene TRBV30; 7 bases line up with TRBD2. CDR1 and CDR2 from the germline V gene are GTSNPN and SVGIG (reference sequence). There are 13 residues in the CDR3. With V trimmed by 4 bases and J by 9 bases, 12 bases remained unmatched. DNA for the CDR3: TGTGCCTGGACCCCCGGGACTACCCCCGGGCAGTACTTC. Translation gives CAWTPGTTPGQYF.

The J gene is TRBJ1-2, the V gene TRBV5-6, with D unresolved. The CDR3 runs to 13 residues. Germline lookup yields CDR1 SGHDT and CDR2 YYEEEE. Trimming removed 4 bases from V and 8 bases from J, with 15 bases in between. The CDR3 here is CASSPGPAGGYTF. The CDR3 DNA reads as TGTGCCAGCAGCCCCGGACCGGCGGGGGGCTACACCTTC. The whole variable domain, filled in from reference TRBV5-6 and TRBJ1-2, reads DAGVTQSPTHLIKTRGQQVTLRCSPKSGHDTVSWYQQALGQGPQFIFQYYEEEERQRGNFPDRFSGHQFPNYSSELNVNALLLGDSALYLCASSPGPAGGYTFGSGTRLTVV.

The chain uses TRBV5-1 and TRBJ2-7; 9 nucleotides line up with TRBD2. The trim removed 6 bases at V and 4 bases at J, leaving 5 bases unmatched. Germline CDR1 reads SGHRS; CDR2 reads YFSETQ. There are 13 residues in the CDR3. The CDR3 loop reads CASKASGTYEQYF. In DNA form, the CDR3 reads TGCGCCAGCAAGGCTAGCGGGACGTACGAGCAGTACTTC.